The next 10 T cell receptor beta chains were all read from a single sample in a study of blood T cell repertoires in COVID-19. Method: immunoSEQ multiplex PCR; TCRdb's copy keeps in-frame clones and lacks some. The sample carries a few hundred thousand clones, roughly 84% recorded once. The sequencing input was PBMCs or T cells enriched from blood (not recorded which). The receptors here all came from a man aged 50 to 60 who had recovered from COVID-19.

V usage is TRBV11-2 and J usage is TRBJ2-1; D gene unclear. The V gene lost 3 bases and the J gene lost 4 bases, with 7 bases spanning the gap. Per the germline V gene, CDR1 is SGHAT and CDR2 is FQNNGV. The CDR3 has 13 amino acids. This chain's CDR3 is CASSFAVYNEQFF. The CDR3 nucleotides are TGTGCCAGCAGCTTCGCAGTATACAATGAGCAGTTCTTC.

The chain carries TRBV11-2 and TRBJ2-6; possible D gene TRBD2, 5 bases. Germline-derived CDR1 and CDR2 are SGHAT and FQNNGV. This CDR3 comprises 15 residues. V shed 5 bases and J shed 0 bases, with 8 bases lying between them. CDR3 in DNA: TGTGCCAGCAGCCCTCGGGGCTCTGGGGCCAACGTCCTGACTTTC. As protein: CASSPRGSGANVLTF.

Only a few counts were recorded for this clone. The DNA for the CDR3 is TGCAGCGTCACCGGGACAGGGGGCAACACCGGGGAGCTGTTTTTT. This gives the protein CSVTGTGGNTGELFF. The chain combines TRBV29-1 with TRBJ2-2, with 12 bases lining up with TRBD1. The germline CDR1 and CDR2 sequences are SQVTM and ANQGSEA. The CDR3 length is 15 residues. Trimming cost V 6 bases and J 2 bases; bases outside gene matches: 4.

The rearrangement joins TRBV21-1 to TRBJ2-7; the table's D call of TRBD1 was not tested on the DNA. TRBV21-1 counts as a pseudogene. The CDR3 is made up of 19 amino acids. CDR3 in amino acids: CASSITPRDRAPGSYEQYF. The DNA of the CDR3 is TGTGCCAGCAGCATAACTCCTCGGGACAGGGCACCGGGCTCCTACGAGCAGTACTTC.

The chain combines TRBV25-1 with TRBJ2-3, with a tentative D call TRBD2 (5 bases). V lost 6 bases and J 4 bases, leaving 17 bases between the germline ends. Germline CDR1 MGHDK, CDR2 SYGVNS. This CDR3 comprises 15 residues. The DNA for the CDR3 is TGTGCCAGCAGGGCGACACCTCTTAGCGCAGATACGCAGTATTTT. Its translation: CASRATPLSADTQYF.

This chain uses TRBV7-9 with TRBJ2-1, with D uncertain. The CDR3 covers 13 residues. V was trimmed by 1 base and J by 6 bases, leaving 7 bases between them. Looked up from germline, CDR1 is SEHNR and CDR2 is FQNEAQ (reference sequence). The CDR3: CASSLGAVNEQFF. The CDR3 coding sequence is TGTGCCAGCAGCTTAGGGGCAGTCAATGAGCAGTTCTTC.

The chain links TRBV5-1 to TRBJ2-1; 11 nucleotides agree with TRBD2. CDR1 SGHRS and CDR2 YFSETQ come from the germline V gene. The length of the CDR3 is 18 residues. Unmatched junction bases numbered 15, after V lost 6 bases and J lost 4 bases. The CDR3 DNA follows: TGCGCCAGCATCCACGGACACTTGGGACTAGCGGAATACAATGAGCAGTTCTTC. Protein sequence: CASIHGHLGLAEYNEQFF.

V is TRBV12-1 and J is TRBJ2-3; no DNA check was done on the table's D call, TRBD2. TRBV12-1 is deemed a pseudogene. The CDR3 sequence is 18 residues long. CDR3 nucleotides: TGTGCCAGCAGCCCCCGCGATAAGCCCTATTGCCTCACAGATACGCAGTATTTT. Its protein is CASSPRDKPYCLTDTQYF.

This chain joins TRBV4-2 and TRBJ2-7, with D tentatively TRBD1 (6 bases). This CDR3 is 16 amino acids long. Germline V gene lookup returns CDR1 LGHNA and CDR2 YNFKEQ. V was clipped by 0 bases and J by 2 bases, with 14 bases between them. CDR3: CASSQDPRGRTYEQYF. For the CDR3, the DNA is TGTGCCAGCAGCCAAGATCCCAGGGGTAGAACCTACGAGCAGTACTTC.

The CDR3: CASSEGLAGGSSYNEQFF. Here the CDR3 DNA reads TGTGCCAGCAGTGAAGGACTAGCGGGGGGGAGCTCCTACAATGAGCAGTTCTTC. This chain joins TRBV2 and TRBJ2-1; 14 bases agree with TRBD2. V lost 1 base and J lost 0; bases outside the gene matches: 2. This CDR3 is built from 18 residues. The germline V gene has CDR1 SNHLY and CDR2 FYNNEI.